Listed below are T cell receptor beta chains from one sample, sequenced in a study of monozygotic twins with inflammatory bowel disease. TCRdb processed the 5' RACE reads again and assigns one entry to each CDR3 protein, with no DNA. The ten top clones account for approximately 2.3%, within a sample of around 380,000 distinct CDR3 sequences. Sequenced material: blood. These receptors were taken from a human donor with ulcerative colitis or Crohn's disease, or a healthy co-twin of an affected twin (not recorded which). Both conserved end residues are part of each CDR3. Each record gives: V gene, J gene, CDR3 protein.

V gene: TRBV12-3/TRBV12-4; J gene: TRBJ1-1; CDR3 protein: CASRPLGRDTEAFF
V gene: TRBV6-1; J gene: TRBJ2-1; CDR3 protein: CASSELSGSSYNEQFF
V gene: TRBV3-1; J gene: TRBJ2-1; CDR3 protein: CASSLQGALYNEQFF
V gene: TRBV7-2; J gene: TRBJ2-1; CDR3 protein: CASSNPGLAEEQFF
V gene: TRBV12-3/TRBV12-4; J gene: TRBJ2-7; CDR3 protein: CASSFRTGDYEQYF
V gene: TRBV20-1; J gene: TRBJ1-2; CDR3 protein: CSARDKAGPFFTNYGYTF
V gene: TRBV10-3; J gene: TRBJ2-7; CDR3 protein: CATGSRGSYEQYF
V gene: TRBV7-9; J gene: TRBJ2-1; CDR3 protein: CASSSPPGSGPKEEQFF
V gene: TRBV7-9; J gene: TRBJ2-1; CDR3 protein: CASSSDRGPYNEQFF
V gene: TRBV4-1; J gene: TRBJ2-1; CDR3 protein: CASSQGDPILTSNEQFF
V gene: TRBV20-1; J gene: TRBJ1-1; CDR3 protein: CSARDPPRTEAFF
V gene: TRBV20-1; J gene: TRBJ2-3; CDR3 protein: CSARVLSTDTQYF
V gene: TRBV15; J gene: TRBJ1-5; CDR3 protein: CATSRDLTGSQPQHF
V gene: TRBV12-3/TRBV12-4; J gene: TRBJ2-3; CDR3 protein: CASRALRALGTDTQYF
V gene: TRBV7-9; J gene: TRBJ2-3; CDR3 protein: CASSLLTGGEAQYF
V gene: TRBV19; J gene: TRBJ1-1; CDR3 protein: CASSIVGGLGTEAFF
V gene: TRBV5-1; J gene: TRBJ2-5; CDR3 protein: CASSLRASGAQETQYF
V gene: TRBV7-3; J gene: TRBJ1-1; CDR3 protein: CASAWDGRSTEAFF
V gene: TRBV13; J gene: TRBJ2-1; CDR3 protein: CASSLVAGIYNEQFF
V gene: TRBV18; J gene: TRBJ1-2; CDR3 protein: CASSPKTADYGYTF
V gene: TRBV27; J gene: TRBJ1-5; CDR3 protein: CASSPLWASYSNQPQHF
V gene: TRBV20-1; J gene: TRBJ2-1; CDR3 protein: CSASQRNSYNEQFF
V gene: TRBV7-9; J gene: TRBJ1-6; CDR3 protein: CASSLVRTGIDSPLHF
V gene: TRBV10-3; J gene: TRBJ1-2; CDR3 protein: CAIAKTGNEGGCTF
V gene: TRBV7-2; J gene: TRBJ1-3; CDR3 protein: CASRQTLSGNTIYF
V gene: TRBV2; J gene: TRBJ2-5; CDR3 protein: CASSGGDRTQETQYF
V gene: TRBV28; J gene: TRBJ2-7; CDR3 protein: CASSLSGTGSYEQYF
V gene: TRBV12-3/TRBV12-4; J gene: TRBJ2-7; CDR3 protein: CASSHGGLYEQYF
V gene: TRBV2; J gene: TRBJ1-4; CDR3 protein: CASMNSRHEKLFF
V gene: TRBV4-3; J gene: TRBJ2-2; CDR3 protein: CASSQEALAGNTGELFF
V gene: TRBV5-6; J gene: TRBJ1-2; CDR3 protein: CASSLEGREGTGYTF
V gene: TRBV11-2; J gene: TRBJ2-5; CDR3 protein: CASSSPPGFQETQYF
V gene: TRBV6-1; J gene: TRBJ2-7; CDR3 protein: CASSASGRPRLTHEQYF
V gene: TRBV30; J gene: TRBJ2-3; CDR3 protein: CAWSRDGATDTQYF
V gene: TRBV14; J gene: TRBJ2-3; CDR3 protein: CASSQTAGGPTDTQYF
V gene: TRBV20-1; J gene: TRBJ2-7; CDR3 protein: CSARDRLAGGPIYEQYF
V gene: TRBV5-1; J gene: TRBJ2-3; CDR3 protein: CASSTELALPSDTQYF